The source of this T cell receptor (beta chain) is a study of cytomegalovirus exposure and HLA in healthy donors. Overall study results and limits: Later analysis revealed greater clonal expansion in HLA-associated TCR beta chains than in equally common others.

The PCR employed 60 Vbeta primers together with 13 Jbeta primers. In the original workflow: Later, 65 million to 90 million unique TCR beta chains were counted in an analysis, and about 10 million of them were shared. Profiling relied on immunoSEQ multiplex PCR, and the TCRdb table lists in-frame clones only, not all of them. V, J and clone size derive from that table, while D and trimming were established from the DNA sequence. The top ten clones hold about 1.8% of a sample with under 140,000 clones, approximately 83% of them seen once. About this clone: As yet, its antigen is unknown.

The germline V gene encodes CDR1 SGHVS and CDR2 FQNEAQ. Unmatched junction bases numbered 7, after V lost 5 bases and J lost 6 bases. The CDR3 covers 13 residues. Sequenced material: PBMCs. This receptor was obtained from a man aged 40-49 years in good health and CMV-seronegative. V gene TRBV7-8 combines with J gene TRBJ2-7, with 7 bases identical to TRBD1. CDR3 DNA: TGTGCCAGCAGCACCTTGACAGGGACCGAGCAGTACTTC. Translating gives CASSTLTGTEQYF.